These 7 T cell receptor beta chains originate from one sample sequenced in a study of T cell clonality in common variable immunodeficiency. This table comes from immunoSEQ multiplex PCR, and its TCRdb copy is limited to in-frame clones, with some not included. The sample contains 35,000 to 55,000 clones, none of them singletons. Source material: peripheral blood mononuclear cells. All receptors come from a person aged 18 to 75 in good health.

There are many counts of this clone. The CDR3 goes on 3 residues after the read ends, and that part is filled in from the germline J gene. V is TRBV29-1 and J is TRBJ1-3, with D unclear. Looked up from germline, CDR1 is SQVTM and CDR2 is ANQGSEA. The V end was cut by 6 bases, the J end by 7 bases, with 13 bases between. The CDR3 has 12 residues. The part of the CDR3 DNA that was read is TGCAGCGTGGAATACAAACCTAACACC. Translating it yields CSVEYKPNT. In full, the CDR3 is CSVEYKPNTIYF.

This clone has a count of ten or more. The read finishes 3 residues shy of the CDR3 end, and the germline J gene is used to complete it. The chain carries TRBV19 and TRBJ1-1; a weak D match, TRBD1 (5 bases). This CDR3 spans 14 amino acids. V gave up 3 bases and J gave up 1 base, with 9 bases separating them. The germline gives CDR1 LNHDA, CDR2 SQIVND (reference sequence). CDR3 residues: CASSIKGWNTEAFF. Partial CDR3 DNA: TGTGCCAGTAGTATCAAGGGGTGGAACACTGAA.

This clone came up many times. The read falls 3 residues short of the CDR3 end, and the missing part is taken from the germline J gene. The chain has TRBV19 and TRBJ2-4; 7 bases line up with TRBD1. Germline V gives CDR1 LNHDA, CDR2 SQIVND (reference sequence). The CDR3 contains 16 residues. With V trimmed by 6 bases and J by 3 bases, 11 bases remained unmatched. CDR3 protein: CASRTTGDAGKNIQYF. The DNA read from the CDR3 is TGTGCCAGTAGAACAACAGGGGATGCCGGCAAAAACATT.

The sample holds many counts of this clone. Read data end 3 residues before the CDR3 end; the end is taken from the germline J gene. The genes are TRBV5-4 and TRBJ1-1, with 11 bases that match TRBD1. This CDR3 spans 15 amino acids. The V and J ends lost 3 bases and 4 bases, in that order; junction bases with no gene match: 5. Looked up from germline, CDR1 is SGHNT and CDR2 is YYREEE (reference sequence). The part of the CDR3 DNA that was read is TGTGCCAGCAGCTGGAGGACAGGGGGCCTCACTGAA. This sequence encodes CASSWRTGGLTE. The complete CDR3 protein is CASSWRTGGLTEAFF.

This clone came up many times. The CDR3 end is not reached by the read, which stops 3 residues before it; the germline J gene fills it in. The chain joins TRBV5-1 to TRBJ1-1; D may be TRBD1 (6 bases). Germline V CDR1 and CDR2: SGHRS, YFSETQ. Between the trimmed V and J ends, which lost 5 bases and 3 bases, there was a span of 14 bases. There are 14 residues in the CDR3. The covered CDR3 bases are TGCGCCAGCAGAAGCAGGGGCAGGGACACTGAA. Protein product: CASRSRGRDTE. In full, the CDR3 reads CASRSRGRDTEAFF.

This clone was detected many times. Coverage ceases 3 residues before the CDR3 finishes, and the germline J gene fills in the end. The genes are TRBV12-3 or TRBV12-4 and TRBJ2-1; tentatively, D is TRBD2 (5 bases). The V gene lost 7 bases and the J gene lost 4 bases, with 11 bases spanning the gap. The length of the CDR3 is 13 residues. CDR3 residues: CASTPGGYNEQFF. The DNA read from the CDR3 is TGTGCCAGCACCCCAGGCGGGTACAATGAG.

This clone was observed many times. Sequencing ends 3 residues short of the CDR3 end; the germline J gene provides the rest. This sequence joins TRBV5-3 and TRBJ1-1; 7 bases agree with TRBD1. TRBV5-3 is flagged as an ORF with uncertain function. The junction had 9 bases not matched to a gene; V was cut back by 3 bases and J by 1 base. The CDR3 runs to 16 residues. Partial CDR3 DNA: TGTGCCAGAAGCTCTCCGGGACAGATTACGAACACTGAA. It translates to CARSSPGQITNTE. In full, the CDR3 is CARSSPGQITNTEAFF.